This passage covers 31 T cell receptor beta chains from one sample sequenced in a study of blood T cell repertoires in COVID-19. The repertoire was sequenced with immunoSEQ multiplex PCR; TCRdb's copy has only in-frame clones and lacks some. In the table there are more than 120,000 clones, around 84% of which are singletons. Input material: peripheral blood. The receptors come from a human donor with acute or convalescent COVID-19. The donor label of this sample is uncertain.

The sample holds a few counts of this clone. The V and J genes are TRBV11-3 and TRBJ2-3; the D gene is possibly TRBD2 (6 bases). CDR1 and CDR2 from the germline V gene are SGHNT and YENEEA. The V end lost 4 bases, the J end lost 7 bases, and 15 bases lay between the germline ends. This CDR3 is built from 14 residues. Here the CDR3 reads CASSSRGGINTQYF. DNA for the CDR3: TGTGCCAGCAGCTCACGCGGAGGGATAAATACGCAGTATTTT.

The chain links TRBV5-1 to TRBJ2-7; D is undetermined. CDR1 is SGHRS and CDR2 is YFSETQ in the germline V gene. Deletions cut 2 bases from V and 6 bases from J, with 15 bases between. The CDR3 loop spans 14 amino acids. CDR3 nucleotide sequence: TGCGCCAGCAGCTTTGGGCCGGAACCTTCCGAGCAGTACGTC. As protein: CASSFGPEPSEQYV.

The V call is TRBV6-5, the J call TRBJ1-5; TRBD1 agrees at 8 bases. With 6 bases clipped from V and 5 bases from J, the junction kept 9 bases outside the gene matches. The V gene's germline CDR1 is MNHEY and CDR2 SVGAGI. The CDR3 spans 15 residues. The CDR3 DNA reads as TGTGCCAGCAGCCACGATAGGACAGGGTATCAGCCCCAGCATTTT. Amino acid sequence: CASSHDRTGYQPQHF.

V and J are TRBV14 and TRBJ2-5, with 8 bases identical to TRBD2. Trimming at V came to 2 bases and at J to 7 bases, leaving 15 bases not matched to a gene. This CDR3 comprises 17 residues. Germline values: CDR1 SGHDN, CDR2 FVKESK. This chain's CDR3 is CASSQPLSAGGQGTQYF. The CDR3, as DNA: TGTGCCAGCAGCCAACCCTTGTCGGCGGGGGGCCAGGGGACCCAGTACTTC.

V is TRBV6-2 or TRBV6-3 and J is TRBJ2-3; a possible D gene is TRBD1 (5 bases). CDR1 is MNHEY, CDR2 SVGEGT, per germline. Trimming removed 5 bases at V and 3 bases at J, with 15 bases between. The CDR3 loop spans 15 amino acids. Here the CDR3 DNA reads TGTGCCAGCAGTCTAACTTCAGGGCAAACAGATACGCAGTATTTT. This codes for CASSLTSGQTDTQYF.

The chain links TRBV11-1 to TRBJ1-1, with D maybe TRBD1 (5 bases). CDR3 size: 14 residues. With 3 bases removed from V and 4 bases from J, the gap between germline ends came to 12 bases. CDR1 SGHAT and CDR2 FQDESV come from the germline V gene (reference sequence). The CDR3: CASSFPGSTTEAFF. CDR3 coding DNA: TGTGCCAGCAGCTTCCCAGGGTCCACCACTGAAGCTTTCTTT. Full variable domain (remainder filled in from reference TRBV11-1 and TRBJ1-1): EAEVAQSPRYKITEKSQAVAFWCDPISGHATLYWYRQILGQGPELLVQFQDESVVDDSQLPKDRFSAERLKGVDSTLKIQPAELGDSAMYLCASSFPGSTTEAFFGQGTRLTVV.

This clone has only one observation. J is TRBJ1-2 and V is TRBV28, with D possibly matching TRBD1 (6 bases). The V gene lost 5 bases and the J gene lost 8 bases, with 18 bases spanning the gap. Germline V gene lookup returns CDR1 MDHEN and CDR2 SYDVKM. The CDR3 consists of 14 residues. CDR3 protein: CASSKPTGLRGYTF. CDR3 coding DNA: TGTGCCAGCAGTAAACCTACAGGGCTAAGAGGCTACACCTTC.

The V and J genes are TRBV9 and TRBJ2-5; 11 bases are shared with TRBD2. The ends lost 3 bases at V and 5 bases at J; junction bases unmatched: 15. This CDR3 has 18 residues. Germline CDR1 SGDLS, CDR2 YYNGEE. CDR3 protein: CASSAGALAGGFWETQYF. The CDR3 DNA sequence: TGTGCCAGCAGCGCCGGGGCCCTAGCGGGGGGATTCTGGGAGACCCAGTACTTC.

This clone has only a few counts. The chain employs TRBV19 and TRBJ1-1, with D hard to call. Germline CDR1 LNHDA, CDR2 SQIVND (reference sequence). Trimming took 7 bases from V and 5 from J, leaving 14 bases between them. The CDR3 contains 13 residues. CDR3 protein: CASNPSGITEAFF. The DNA of the CDR3 is TGTGCCAGTAACCCCTCGGGGATAACTGAAGCTTTCTTT.

The genes are TRBV19 and TRBJ1-1; D may be TRBD1 (6 bases). The germline V and J ends were trimmed by 6 bases and 5 bases, with 13 bases remaining between them. This CDR3 has 13 amino acids. From germline, CDR1 is LNHDA and CDR2 SQIVND (reference sequence). The CDR3 here is CASRDHRETEAFF. The DNA for the CDR3 is TGTGCCAGTAGAGACCACAGGGAGACTGAAGCTTTCTTT. Supplemented by reference TRBV19 and TRBJ1-1, the full variable domain reads DGGITQSPKYLFRKEGQNVTLSCEQNLNHDAMYWYRQDPGQGLRLIYYSQIVNDFQKGDIAEGYSVSREKKESFPLTVTSAQKNPTAFYLCASRDHRETEAFFGQGTRLTVV.

This clone was counted a single time. This chain links TRBV10-3 with TRBJ1-4; a weak D match, TRBD1 (6 bases). The CDR3 runs to 15 residues. The V gene's germline CDR1 is ENHRY and CDR2 SYGVKD. The V end was cut by 6 bases, the J end by 0 bases, with 11 bases between. The CDR3 is CAIRETGSTNEKLFF. The DNA for the CDR3 is TGTGCCATCAGGGAAACAGGGTCAACTAATGAAAAACTGTTTTTT.

This clone was found a few times. The CDR3, as DNA: TGTGCCAGCAGTTCCTGGACAGCGAACACCGGGGAGCTGTTTTTT. It yields the protein CASSSWTANTGELFF. The J gene is TRBJ2-2, the V gene TRBV27, with D maybe TRBD1 (6 bases). The CDR3 has 15 amino acids. Germline V CDR1 and CDR2: MNHEY, SMNVEV (reference sequence). V lost 4 bases and J lost 0, with 9 bases in between.

The genes are TRBV7-9 and TRBJ1-4; D gene ambiguous. Germline CDR1 SEHNR, CDR2 FQNEAQ (reference sequence). This CDR3 contains 13 residues. V lost 3 bases to trimming and J lost 6 bases, with 8 bases between them. The CDR3 DNA follows: TGTGCCAGCAGCTTCGCCGGGGATGAAAAACTGTTTTTT. Protein sequence: CASSFAGDEKLFF. Drawing the rest from reference TRBV7-9 and TRBJ1-4, the complete variable domain is DTGVSQNPRHKITKRGQNVTFRCDPISEHNRLYWYRQTLGQGPEFLTYFQNEAQLEKSRLLSDRFSAERPKGSFSTLEIQRTEQGDSAMYLCASSFAGDEKLFFGSGTQLSVL.

V and J are TRBV7-2 and TRBJ1-6; 12 nucleotides line up with TRBD1. V was clipped by 6 bases and J by 10 bases; unmatched bases: 7. The CDR3 is 15 amino acids. The germline CDR1 and CDR2 sequences are SGHTA and FQGNSA. The DNA of the CDR3 is TGTGCCAGCAGAATGCAGGGACAGGGGGCCTCACCCCTCCACTTT. Encoded protein: CASRMQGQGASPLHF. The whole variable domain, filled in from reference TRBV7-2 and TRBJ1-6, reads GAGVSQSPSNKVTEKGKDVELRCDPISGHTALYWYRQSLGQGLEFLIYFQGNSAPDKSGLPSDRFSAERTGGSVSTLTIQRTQQEDSAVYLCASRMQGQGASPLHFGNGTRLTVT.

The chain combines TRBV5-1 with TRBJ1-6; TRBD1 is a possible D gene (5 bases). CDR3 size: 14 residues. Germline loops: CDR1 SGHRS, CDR2 YFSETQ. Between the trimmed V and J ends, which lost 0 bases and 11 bases, there was a span of 12 bases. The CDR3 region is CASSLEGVGTPLHF. The CDR3 DNA follows: TGCGCCAGCAGCTTGGAAGGGGTAGGGACACCCCTCCACTTT.

J is TRBJ1-1 and V is TRBV5-4; D remains ambiguous. Germline values: CDR1 SGHNT, CDR2 YYREEE (reference sequence). The CDR3 runs to 14 residues. Trimming left V 2 bases short and J 1 base short, with 9 bases between. The CDR3 region is CASSFPPPNTEAFF. The CDR3 region has the DNA TGTGCCAGCAGCTTCCCTCCTCCGAACACTGAAGCTTTCTTT. The full variable domain, completed using reference TRBV5-4 and TRBJ1-1, is ETGVTQSPTHLIKTRGQQVTLRCSSQSGHNTVSWYQQALGQGPQFIFQYYREEENGRGNFPPRFSGLQFPNYSSELNVNALELDDSALYLCASSFPPPNTEAFFGQGTRLTVV.

The chain uses TRBV4-3 and TRBJ2-5, with D perhaps matching TRBD1 (6 bases). Trimming left V 0 bases short and J 5 bases short, with 19 bases between. Looked up from germline, CDR1 is LGHNA and CDR2 is YSLEER. This CDR3 has 17 residues. In nucleotides, the CDR3 is TGCGCCAGCAGCCAAGACCTCTACAGGGCCTCCGGTGAGACCCAGTACTTC. Translation gives CASSQDLYRASGETQYF.

This rearrangement joins TRBV5-1 to TRBJ1-5; D not resolved. Trimming took off 0 bases at V and 5 bases at J, with 6 bases between the two ends. The CDR3 contains 13 residues. Germline V lookup: CDR1 SGHRS, CDR2 YFSETQ. This chain's CDR3 is CASSLAPDQPQHF. The DNA of the CDR3 is TGCGCCAGCAGCTTGGCCCCCGATCAGCCCCAGCATTTT. The full variable domain, completed using reference TRBV5-1 and TRBJ1-5, is KAGVTQTPRYLIKTRGQQVTLSCSPISGHRSVSWYQQTPGQGLQFLFEYFSETQRNKGNFPGRFSGRQFSNSRSEMNVSTLELGDSALYLCASSLAPDQPQHFGDGTRLSIL.

The chain employs TRBV2 and TRBJ2-7; D is uncertain. Deletions cut 6 bases from V and 0 bases from J, with 12 bases between. The CDR3 has 14 residues. The germline gives CDR1 SNHLY, CDR2 FYNNEI. The CDR3 nucleotides are TGTGCCAGCAGCATCACCCTGCGCTCCTACGAGCAGTACGTC. Encoded protein: CASSITLRSYEQYV.

Only a few counts were recorded for this clone. The junction departs from the called germline gene at one end, perhaps through a read error. The chain is built from TRBV29-1 and TRBJ1-5; tentative D call: TRBD1 (6 bases). Germline CDR1 is SQVTM and CDR2 is ANQGSEA. The CDR3 is 14 amino acids. CDR3 in DNA: TGCAGCGTTGAAGAATCTGGGGGCAACCAGCCCCAGCATTTT. Protein product: CSVEESGGNQPQHF.

The J gene is TRBJ2-3, the V gene TRBV5-1; 10 positions agree with TRBD2. The V gene end was trimmed by 0 bases and the J gene end by 5 bases; junction bases not matched to a gene: 6. Per germline, CDR1 SGHRS and CDR2 YFSETQ. The CDR3 length is 16 residues. The CDR3 DNA reads as TGCGCCAGCAGCTTGGTGGCAGCGGGGGGGCAAGATACGCAGTATTTT. Protein: CASSLVAAGGQDTQYF.

V usage is TRBV11-3 and J usage is TRBJ2-1; 8 bases are a match to TRBD1. The V gene's germline CDR1 is SGHNT and CDR2 YENEEA. Germline trimming cut 9 bases from V and 3 bases from J; bases unmatched to any gene: 7. The CDR3 spans 14 residues. The CDR3 loop is CASSGTGIYNEQFF. The CDR3 DNA follows: TGTGCCAGTTCCGGGACAGGAATCTACAATGAGCAGTTCTTC.

The rearrangement uses TRBV4-1 and TRBJ1-1; D remains unclear. V shed 0 bases and J shed 6 bases, with 17 bases lying between them. The CDR3 contains 16 residues. Germline CDR1 is MGHRA and CDR2 is YSYEKL. The CDR3 DNA reads as TGCGCCAGCAGCCAAGATCTGGCAGGCCAGTTGGCTGAAGCTTTCTTT. Translated: CASSQDLAGQLAEAFF.

This clone was recorded only once. The chain joins TRBV4-2 to TRBJ2-1, with 14 bases aligning to TRBD2. Germline V CDR1 and CDR2: LGHNA, YNFKEQ. With V trimmed by 0 bases and J by 5 bases, 3 bases remained unmatched. The CDR3 consists of 17 residues. The CDR3 region has the DNA TGTGCCAGCAGCCAAGAAATGGGACTAGCGGGGGACAATGAGCAGTTCTTC. Protein sequence: CASSQEMGLAGDNEQFF.

This chain links TRBV28 with TRBJ2-5; no definite D call. From germline, CDR1 is MDHEN and CDR2 SYDVKM. Trimming cost V 2 bases and J 2 bases, with 3 bases left between them. This CDR3 is built from 12 residues. Here the CDR3 DNA reads TGTGCCAGCAGTTTACTACAAGAGACCCAGTACTTC. This gives the protein CASSLLQETQYF.

This chain links TRBV4-2 with TRBJ1-2, with TRBD1 matching over 10 bases. The germline CDR1 and CDR2 sequences are LGHNA and YNFKEQ. Trimming removed 3 bases from V and 8 bases from J; junction bases left unmatched: 9. This CDR3 spans 15 amino acids. CDR3 sequence reads: CASSQAGTGERGYTF. CDR3 nucleotides: TGTGCCAGCAGCCAGGCCGGGACAGGGGAGCGAGGCTACACCTTC.

The genes are TRBV3-1 (or the pseudogene TRBV3-2) and TRBJ2-7; D call uncertain. The germline V gene has CDR1 LGHDT and CDR2 YNNKEL (reference sequence). The germline V and J ends were trimmed by 4 bases and 3 bases, with 22 bases remaining between them. CDR3 length: 17 amino acids. The CDR3 spells CASSRKWIAVSFYEQYV. The CDR3, as DNA: TGTGCCAGCAGCCGGAAATGGATTGCGGTTTCGTTCTACGAGCAGTACGTC.

The rearrangement links TRBV27 to TRBJ2-7; 7 bases are shared with TRBD1. The CDR3 loop spans 17 amino acids. V was clipped by 5 bases and J by 4 bases; unmatched bases: 17. Germline V lookup: CDR1 MNHEY, CDR2 SMNVEV (reference sequence). The chain's CDR3 is CASSPDRAPREFYEQYF. In DNA, the CDR3 is TGTGCCAGCAGTCCAGACAGGGCCCCACGCGAATTTTACGAGCAGTACTTC.

This rearrangement joins TRBV5-1 to TRBJ2-7; D is undetermined. The CDR3 is made up of 14 amino acids. V lost 2 bases to trimming and J lost 0 bases, with 9 bases between them. Germline V CDR1 and CDR2: SGHRS, YFSETQ. This chain's CDR3 is CASSLQTSSYEQYF. DNA of the CDR3: TGCGCCAGCAGCTTACAGACGAGCTCCTACGAGCAGTACTTC.

The chain is built from TRBV19 and TRBJ1-6, with a weak D call TRBD1 (6 bases). With 7 bases removed from V and 10 bases from J, the gap between germline ends came to 17 bases. The V gene's germline CDR1 is LNHDA and CDR2 SQIVND (reference sequence). The length of the CDR3 is 14 residues. CDR3 amino acids: CASKARGAGSPLHF. In nucleotides, the CDR3 is TGTGCCAGTAAAGCCAGGGGCGCCGGGTCACCCCTCCACTTT. Looking up the rest from reference TRBV19 and TRBJ1-6 gives the full variable domain: DGGITQSPKYLFRKEGQNVTLSCEQNLNHDAMYWYRQDPGQGLRLIYYSQIVNDFQKGDIAEGYSVSREKKESFPLTVTSAQKNPTAFYLCASKARGAGSPLHFGNGTRLTVT.

The chain carries TRBV2 and TRBJ2-5; possibly TRBD1 for D (6 bases). Germline lookup yields CDR1 SNHLY and CDR2 FYNNEI. V lost 8 bases and J lost 0, with 19 bases in between. CDR3 length: 16 residues. CDR3 in DNA: TGTGCCAGCGCAACCGGGACAATACCAAACCAAGAGACCCAGTACTTC. Amino acid sequence: CASATGTIPNQETQYF.